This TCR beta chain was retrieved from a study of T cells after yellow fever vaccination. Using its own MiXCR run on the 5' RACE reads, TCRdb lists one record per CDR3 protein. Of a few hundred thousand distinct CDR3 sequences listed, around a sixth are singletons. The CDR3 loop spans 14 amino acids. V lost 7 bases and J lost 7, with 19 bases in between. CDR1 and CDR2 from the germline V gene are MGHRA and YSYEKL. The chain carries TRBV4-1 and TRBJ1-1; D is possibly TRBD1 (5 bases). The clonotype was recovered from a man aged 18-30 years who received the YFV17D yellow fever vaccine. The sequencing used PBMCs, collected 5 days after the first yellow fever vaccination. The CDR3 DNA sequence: TGCGCCAGCAAATTCGGGGGGACCGGGAATGAAGCTTTCTTT. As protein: CASKFGGTGNEAFF.